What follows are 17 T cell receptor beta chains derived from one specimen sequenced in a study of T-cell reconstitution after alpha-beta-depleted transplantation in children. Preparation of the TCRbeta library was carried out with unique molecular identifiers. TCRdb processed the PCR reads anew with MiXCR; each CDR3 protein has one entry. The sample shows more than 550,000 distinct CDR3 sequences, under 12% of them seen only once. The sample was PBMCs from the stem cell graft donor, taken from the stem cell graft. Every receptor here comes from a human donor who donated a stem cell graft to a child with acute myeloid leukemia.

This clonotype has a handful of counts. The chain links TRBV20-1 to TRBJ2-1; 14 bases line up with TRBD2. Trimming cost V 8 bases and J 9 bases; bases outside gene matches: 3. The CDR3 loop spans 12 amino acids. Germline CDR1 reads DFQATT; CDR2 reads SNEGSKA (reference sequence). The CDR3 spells CSTGLAGVEQFF. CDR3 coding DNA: TGCAGTACGGGACTAGCGGGAGTTGAGCAGTTCTTC.

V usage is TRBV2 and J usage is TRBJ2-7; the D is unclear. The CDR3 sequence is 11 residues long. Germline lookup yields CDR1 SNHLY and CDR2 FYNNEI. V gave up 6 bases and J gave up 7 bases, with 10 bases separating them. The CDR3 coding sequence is TGTGCCAGCAGACCCTCAGGAGAGCAGTACTTC. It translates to CASRPSGEQYF.

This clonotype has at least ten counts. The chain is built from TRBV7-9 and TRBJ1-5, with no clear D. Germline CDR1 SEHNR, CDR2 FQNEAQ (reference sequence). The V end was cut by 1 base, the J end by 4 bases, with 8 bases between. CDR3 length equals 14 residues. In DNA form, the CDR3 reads TGTGCCAGCAGCTTAGAAGGGTTTAATCAGCCCCAGCATTTT. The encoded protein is CASSLEGFNQPQHF.

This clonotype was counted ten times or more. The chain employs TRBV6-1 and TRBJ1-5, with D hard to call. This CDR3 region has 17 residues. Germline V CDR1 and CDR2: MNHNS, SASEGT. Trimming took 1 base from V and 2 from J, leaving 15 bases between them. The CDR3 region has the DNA TGTGCCAGCAGTGAAGTTACCGTCCGTCGGGGCAATCAGCCCCAGCATTTT. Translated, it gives CASSEVTVRRGNQPQHF.

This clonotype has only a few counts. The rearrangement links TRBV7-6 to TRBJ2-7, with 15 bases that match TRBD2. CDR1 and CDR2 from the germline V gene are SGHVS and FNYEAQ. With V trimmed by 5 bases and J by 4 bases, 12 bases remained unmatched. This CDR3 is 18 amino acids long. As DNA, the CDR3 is TGTGCCAGCAGCAAGGAAGCCTGGACTAGCGGGAGGGGGTACGAGCAGTACTTC. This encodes CASSKEAWTSGRGYEQYF.

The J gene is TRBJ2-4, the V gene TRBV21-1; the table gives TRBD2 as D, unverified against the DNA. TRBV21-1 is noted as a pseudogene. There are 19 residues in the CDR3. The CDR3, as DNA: TGTGCCAGCAGCAAAAATCTAGCGGGGACATTTCTAGCCAAAAACATTCAGTACTTC. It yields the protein CASSKNLAGTFLAKNIQYF.

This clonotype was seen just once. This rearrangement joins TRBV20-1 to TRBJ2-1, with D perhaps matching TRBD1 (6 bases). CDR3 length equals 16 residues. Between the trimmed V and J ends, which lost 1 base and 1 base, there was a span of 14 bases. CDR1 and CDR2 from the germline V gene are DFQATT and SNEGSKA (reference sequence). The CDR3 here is CSARVVRGISYNEQFF. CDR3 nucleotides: TGCAGTGCTAGAGTAGTCAGGGGCATTTCCTACAATGAGCAGTTCTTC.

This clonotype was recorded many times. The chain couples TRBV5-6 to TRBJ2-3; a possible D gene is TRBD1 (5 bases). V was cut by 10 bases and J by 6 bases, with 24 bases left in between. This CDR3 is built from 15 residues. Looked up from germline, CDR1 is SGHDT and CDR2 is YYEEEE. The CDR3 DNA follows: TGTGCCGCTAAAAAATCGGCTTCGAAGGGGGATACGCAGTATTTT. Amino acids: CAAKKSASKGDTQYF. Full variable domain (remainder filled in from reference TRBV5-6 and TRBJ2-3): DAGVTQSPTHLIKTRGQQVTLRCSPKSGHDTVSWYQQALGQGPQFIFQYYEEEERQRGNFPDRFSGHQFPNYSSELNVNALLLGDSALYLCAAKKSASKGDTQYFGPGTRLTVL.

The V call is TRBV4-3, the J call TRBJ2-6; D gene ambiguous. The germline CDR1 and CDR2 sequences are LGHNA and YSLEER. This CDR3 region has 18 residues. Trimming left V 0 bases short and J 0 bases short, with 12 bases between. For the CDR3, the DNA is TGCGCCAGCAGCCAAGATGTCGGACGGAGCTCTGGGGCCAACGTCCTGACTTTC. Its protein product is CASSQDVGRSSGANVLTF.

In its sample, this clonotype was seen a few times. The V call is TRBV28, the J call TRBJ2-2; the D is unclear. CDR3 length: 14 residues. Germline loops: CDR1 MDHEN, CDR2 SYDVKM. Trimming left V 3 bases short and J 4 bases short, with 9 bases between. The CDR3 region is CASSLSSPTGELFF. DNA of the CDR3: TGTGCCAGCAGTTTGTCGAGCCCCACCGGGGAGCTGTTTTTT.

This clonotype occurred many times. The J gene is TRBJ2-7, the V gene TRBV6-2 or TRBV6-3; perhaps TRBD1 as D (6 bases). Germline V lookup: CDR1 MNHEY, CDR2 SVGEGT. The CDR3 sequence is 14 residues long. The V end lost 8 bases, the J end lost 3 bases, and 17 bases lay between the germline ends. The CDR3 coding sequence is TGTGCCAGCCGAGCGACAGGCCGACTCTACGAGCAGTACTTC. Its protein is CASRATGRLYEQYF.

The CDR3 DNA sequence: TGCAGTGCTAGTGGCAGCGCATCCACTGAAGCTTTCTTT. Its translation is CSASGSASTEAFF. The chain uses TRBV20-1 and TRBJ1-1; D gene ambiguous. V lost 3 bases, J lost 4 bases, and 12 bases lay in between. There are 13 residues in the CDR3. Germline values: CDR1 DFQATT, CDR2 SNEGSKA (reference sequence).

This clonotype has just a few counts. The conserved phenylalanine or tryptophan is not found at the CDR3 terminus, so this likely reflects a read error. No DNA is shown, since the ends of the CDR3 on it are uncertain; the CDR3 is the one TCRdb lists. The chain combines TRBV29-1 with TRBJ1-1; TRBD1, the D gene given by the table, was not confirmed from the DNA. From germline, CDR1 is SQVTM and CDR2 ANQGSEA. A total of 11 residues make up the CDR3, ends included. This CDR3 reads CSVVEGQGFFP.

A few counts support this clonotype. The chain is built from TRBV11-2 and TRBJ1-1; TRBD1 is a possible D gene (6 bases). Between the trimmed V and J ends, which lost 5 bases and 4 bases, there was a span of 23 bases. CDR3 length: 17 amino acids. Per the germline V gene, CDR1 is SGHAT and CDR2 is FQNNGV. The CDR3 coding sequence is TGTGCCAGCAGCCCGACAGGACGAGGACCGAGGAGCACTGAAGCTTTCTTT. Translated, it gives CASSPTGRGPRSTEAFF.

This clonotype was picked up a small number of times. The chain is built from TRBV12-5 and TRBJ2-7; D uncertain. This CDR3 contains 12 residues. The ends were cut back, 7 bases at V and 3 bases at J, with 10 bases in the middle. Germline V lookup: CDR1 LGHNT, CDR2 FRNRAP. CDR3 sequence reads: CASAGVDYEQYF. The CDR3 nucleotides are TGTGCTAGTGCTGGGGTCGACTACGAGCAGTACTTC.

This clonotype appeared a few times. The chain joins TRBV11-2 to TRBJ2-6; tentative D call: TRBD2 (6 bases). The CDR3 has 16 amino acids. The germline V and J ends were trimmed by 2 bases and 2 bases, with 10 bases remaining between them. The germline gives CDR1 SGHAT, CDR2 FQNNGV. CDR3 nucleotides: TGTGCCAGCAGCTTACCCGGGGGAACTGGGGCCAACGTCCTGACTTTC. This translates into CASSLPGGTGANVLTF.

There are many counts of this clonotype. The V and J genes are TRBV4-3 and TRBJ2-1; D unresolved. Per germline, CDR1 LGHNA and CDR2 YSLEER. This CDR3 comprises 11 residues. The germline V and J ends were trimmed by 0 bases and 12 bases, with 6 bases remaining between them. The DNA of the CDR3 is TGCGCCAGCAGCCAAGAATCCGTGCAGTTCTTC. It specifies CASSQESVQFF.